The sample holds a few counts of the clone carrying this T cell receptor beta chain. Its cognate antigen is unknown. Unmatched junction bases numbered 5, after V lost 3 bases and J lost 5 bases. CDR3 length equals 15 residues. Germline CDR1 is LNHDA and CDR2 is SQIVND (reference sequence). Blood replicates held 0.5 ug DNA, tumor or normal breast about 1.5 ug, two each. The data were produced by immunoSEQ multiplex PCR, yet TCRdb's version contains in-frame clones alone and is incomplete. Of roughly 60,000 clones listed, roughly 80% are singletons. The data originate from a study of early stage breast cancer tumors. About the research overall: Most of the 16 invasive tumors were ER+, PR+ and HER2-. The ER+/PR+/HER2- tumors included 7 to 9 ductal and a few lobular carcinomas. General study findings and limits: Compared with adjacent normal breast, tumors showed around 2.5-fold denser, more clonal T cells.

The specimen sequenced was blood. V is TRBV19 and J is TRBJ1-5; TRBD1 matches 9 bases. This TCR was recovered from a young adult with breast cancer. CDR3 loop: CASSMGQGSYQPQHF. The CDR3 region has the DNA TGTGCCAGTAGTATGGGACAGGGCAGTTATCAGCCCCAGCATTTT.